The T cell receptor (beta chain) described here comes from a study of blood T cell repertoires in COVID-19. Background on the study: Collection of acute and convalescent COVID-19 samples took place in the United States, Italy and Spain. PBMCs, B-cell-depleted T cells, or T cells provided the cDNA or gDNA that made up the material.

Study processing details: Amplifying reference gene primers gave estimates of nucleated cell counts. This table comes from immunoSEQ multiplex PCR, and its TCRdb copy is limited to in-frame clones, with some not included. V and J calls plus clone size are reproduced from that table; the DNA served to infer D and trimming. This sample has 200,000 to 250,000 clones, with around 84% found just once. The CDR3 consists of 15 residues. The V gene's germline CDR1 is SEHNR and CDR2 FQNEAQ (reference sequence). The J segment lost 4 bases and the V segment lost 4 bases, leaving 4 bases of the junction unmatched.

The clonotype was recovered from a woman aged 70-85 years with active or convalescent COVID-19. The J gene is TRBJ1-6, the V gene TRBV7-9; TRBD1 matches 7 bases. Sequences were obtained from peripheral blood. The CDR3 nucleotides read TGTGCCAGCAGCTCCGACAGGGTGTATAATTCACCCCTCCACTTT. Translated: CASSSDRVYNSPLHF. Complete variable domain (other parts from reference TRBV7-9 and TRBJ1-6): DTGVSQNPRHKITKRGQNVTFRCDPISEHNRLYWYRQTLGQGPEFLTYFQNEAQLEKSRLLSDRFSAERPKGSFSTLEIQRTEQGDSAMYLCASSSDRVYNSPLHFGNGTRLTVT.